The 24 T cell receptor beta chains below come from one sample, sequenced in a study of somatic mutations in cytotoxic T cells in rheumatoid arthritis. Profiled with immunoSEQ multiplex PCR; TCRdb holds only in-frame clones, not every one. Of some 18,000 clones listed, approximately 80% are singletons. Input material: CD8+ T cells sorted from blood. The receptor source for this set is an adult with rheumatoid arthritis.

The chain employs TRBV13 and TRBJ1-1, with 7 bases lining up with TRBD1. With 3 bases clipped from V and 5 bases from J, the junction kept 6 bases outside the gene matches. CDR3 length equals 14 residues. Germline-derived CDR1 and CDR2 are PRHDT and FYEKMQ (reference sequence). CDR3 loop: CASSLAGGGTEAFF. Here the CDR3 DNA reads TGTGCCAGCAGCTTGGCAGGGGGGGGGACTGAAGCTTTCTTT.

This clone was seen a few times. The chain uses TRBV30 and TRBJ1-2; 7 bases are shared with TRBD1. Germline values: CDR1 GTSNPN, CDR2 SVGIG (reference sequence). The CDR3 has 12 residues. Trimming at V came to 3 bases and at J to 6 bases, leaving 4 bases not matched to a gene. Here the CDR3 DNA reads TGTGCCTGGAGATTCAGGGGGGATGGCTACACCTTC. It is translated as CAWRFRGDGYTF.

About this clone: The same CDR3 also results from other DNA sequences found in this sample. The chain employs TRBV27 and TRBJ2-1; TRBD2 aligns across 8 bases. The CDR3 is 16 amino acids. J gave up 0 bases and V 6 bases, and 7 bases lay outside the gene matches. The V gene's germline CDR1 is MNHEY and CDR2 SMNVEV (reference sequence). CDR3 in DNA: TGTGCCAGCAGAACTTCCGGGACTAGCTCCTACAATGAGCAGTTCTTC. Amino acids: CASRTSGTSSYNEQFF.

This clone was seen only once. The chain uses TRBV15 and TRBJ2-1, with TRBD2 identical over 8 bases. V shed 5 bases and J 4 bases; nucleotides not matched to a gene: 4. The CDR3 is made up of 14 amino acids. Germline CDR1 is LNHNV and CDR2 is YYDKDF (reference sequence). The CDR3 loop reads CATSAGGLYNEQFF. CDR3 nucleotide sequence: TGTGCCACCAGCGCGGGGGGCCTTTACAATGAGCAGTTCTTC.

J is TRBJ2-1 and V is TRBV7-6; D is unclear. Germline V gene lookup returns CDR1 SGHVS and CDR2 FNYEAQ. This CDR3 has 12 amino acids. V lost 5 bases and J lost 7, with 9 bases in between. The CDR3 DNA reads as TGTGCCAGCAGCCAACTCGCAAATGAGCAGTTCTTC. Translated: CASSQLANEQFF.

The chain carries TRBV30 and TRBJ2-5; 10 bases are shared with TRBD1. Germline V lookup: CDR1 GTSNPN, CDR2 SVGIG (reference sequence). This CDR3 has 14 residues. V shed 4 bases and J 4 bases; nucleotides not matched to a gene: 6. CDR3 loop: CAWMDRGVGETQYF. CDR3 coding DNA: TGTGCCTGGATGGACAGGGGGGTAGGAGAGACCCAGTACTTC.

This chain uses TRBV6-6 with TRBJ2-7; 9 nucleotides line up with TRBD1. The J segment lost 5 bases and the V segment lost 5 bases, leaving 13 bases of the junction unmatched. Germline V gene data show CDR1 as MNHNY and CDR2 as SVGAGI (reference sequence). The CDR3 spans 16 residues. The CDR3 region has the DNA TGTGCCAGCAGTCCCTCAGGACAGGGGATCCCAGACGAGCAGTACTTC. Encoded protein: CASSPSGQGIPDEQYF.

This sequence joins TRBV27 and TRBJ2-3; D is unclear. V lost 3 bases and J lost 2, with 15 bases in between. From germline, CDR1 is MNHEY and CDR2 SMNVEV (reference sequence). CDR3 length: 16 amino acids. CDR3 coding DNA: TGTGCCAGCAGTTTGGGCCCCACCCGCCCCACAGATACGCAGTATTTT. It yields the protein CASSLGPTRPTDTQYF.

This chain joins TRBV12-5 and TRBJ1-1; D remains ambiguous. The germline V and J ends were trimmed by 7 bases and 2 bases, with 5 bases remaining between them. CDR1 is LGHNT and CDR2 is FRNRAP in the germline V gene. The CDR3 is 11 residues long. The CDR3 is CASAPNTEAFF. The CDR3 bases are TGTGCTAGTGCCCCCAACACTGAAGCTTTCTTT.

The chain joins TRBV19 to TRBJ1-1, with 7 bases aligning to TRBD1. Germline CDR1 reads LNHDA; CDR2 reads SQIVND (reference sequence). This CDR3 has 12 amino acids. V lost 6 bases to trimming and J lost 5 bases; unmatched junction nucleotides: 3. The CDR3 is CASRNRGTEAFF. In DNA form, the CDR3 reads TGTGCCAGTAGAAACAGGGGAACTGAAGCTTTCTTT.

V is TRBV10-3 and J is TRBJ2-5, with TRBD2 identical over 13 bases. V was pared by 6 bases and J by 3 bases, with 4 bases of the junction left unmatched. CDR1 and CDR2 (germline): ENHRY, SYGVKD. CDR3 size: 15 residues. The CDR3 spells CAISTSGGAKETQYF. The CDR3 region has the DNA TGTGCCATCAGCACTAGCGGGGGGGCAAAAGAGACCCAGTACTTC.

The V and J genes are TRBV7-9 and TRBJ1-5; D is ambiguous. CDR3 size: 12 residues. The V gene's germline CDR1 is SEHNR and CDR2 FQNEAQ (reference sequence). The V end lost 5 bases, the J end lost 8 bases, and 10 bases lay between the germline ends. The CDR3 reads CASSPDGEPQHF. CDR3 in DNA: TGTGCCAGCAGCCCAGACGGGGAGCCCCAGCATTTT.

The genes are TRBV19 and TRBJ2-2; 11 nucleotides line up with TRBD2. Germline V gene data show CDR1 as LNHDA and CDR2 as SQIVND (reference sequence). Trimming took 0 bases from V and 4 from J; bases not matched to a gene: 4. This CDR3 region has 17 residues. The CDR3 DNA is TGTGCCAGTAGTATAGAGGTAGCGGGGGGGCCCACCGGGGAGCTGTTTTTT. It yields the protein CASSIEVAGGPTGELFF.

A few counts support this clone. CDR3 amino acids: CASSSQHEGVDEQYF. Written as DNA, the CDR3 is TGTGCCAGCAGTTCGCAACATGAGGGGGTGGACGAGCAGTACTTC. The V and J genes are TRBV6-5 and TRBJ2-7; maybe TRBD1 (6 bases). Per germline, CDR1 MNHEY and CDR2 SVGAGI. The CDR3 has 15 residues. Trimming took off 4 bases at V and 5 bases at J, with 18 bases between the two ends.

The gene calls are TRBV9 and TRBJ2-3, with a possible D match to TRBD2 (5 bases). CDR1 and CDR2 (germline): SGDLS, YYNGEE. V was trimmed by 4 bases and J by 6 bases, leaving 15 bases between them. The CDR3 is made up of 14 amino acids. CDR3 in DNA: TGTGCCAGCAGCTCACTTGCCCGGGATGATACGCAGTATTTT. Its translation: CASSSLARDDTQYF.

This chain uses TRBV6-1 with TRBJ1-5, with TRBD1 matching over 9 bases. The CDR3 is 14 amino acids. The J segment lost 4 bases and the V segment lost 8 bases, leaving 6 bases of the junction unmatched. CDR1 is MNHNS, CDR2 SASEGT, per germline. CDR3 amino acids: CASHRTGDNQPQHF. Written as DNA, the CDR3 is TGTGCCAGCCATAGGACAGGGGATAATCAGCCCCAGCATTTT.

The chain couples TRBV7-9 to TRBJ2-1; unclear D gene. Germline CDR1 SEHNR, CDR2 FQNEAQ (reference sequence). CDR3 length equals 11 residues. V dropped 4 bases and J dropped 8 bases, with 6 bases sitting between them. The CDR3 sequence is CASSSEDEQFF. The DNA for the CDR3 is TGTGCCAGCAGCTCCGAGGATGAGCAGTTCTTC.

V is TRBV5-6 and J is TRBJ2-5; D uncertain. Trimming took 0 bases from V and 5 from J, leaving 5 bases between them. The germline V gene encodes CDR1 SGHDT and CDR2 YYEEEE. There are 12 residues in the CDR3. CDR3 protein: CASSLAWETQYF. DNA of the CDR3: TGTGCCAGCAGCTTGGCCTGGGAGACCCAGTACTTC. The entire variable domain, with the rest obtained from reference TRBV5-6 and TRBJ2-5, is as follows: DAGVTQSPTHLIKTRGQQVTLRCSPKSGHDTVSWYQQALGQGPQFIFQYYEEEERQRGNFPDRFSGHQFPNYSSELNVNALLLGDSALYLCASSLAWETQYFGPGTRLLVL.

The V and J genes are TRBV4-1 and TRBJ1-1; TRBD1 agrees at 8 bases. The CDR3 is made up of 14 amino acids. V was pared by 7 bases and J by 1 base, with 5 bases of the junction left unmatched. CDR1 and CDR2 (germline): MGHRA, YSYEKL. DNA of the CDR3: TGCGCCAGCATACCAGGGGGCGAGAACACTGAAGCTTTCTTT. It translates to CASIPGGENTEAFF.

In DNA, the CDR3 is TGTGCCTGGGGTGGGGTGCTTGAAGCTTTCTTT. It is translated as CAWGGVLEAFF. The chain recombines TRBV30 with TRBJ1-1, with unresolved D. The germline gives CDR1 GTSNPN, CDR2 SVGIG (reference sequence). This CDR3 contains 11 residues. Deletions cut 5 bases from V and 7 bases from J, with 11 bases between.

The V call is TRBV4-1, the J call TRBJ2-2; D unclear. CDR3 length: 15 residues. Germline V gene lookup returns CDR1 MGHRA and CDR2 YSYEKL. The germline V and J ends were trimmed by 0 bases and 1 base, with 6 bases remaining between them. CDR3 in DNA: TGCGCCAGCAGCCAAGAAAATATGAACACCGGGGAGCTGTTTTTT. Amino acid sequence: CASSQENMNTGELFF.

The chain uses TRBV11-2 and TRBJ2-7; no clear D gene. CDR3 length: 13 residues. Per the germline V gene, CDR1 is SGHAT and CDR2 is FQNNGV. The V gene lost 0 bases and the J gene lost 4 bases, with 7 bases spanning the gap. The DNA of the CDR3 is TGTGCCAGCAGCTTAGAAGCAGCTTACGAGCAGTACTTC. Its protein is CASSLEAAYEQYF.

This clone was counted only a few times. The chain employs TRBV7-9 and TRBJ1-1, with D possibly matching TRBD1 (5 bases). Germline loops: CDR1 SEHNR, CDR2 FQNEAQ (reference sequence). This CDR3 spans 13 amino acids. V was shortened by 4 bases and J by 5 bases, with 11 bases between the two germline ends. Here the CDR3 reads CASSWGGRTEAFF. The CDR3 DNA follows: TGTGCCAGCAGCTGGGGGGGGAGGACTGAAGCTTTCTTT.

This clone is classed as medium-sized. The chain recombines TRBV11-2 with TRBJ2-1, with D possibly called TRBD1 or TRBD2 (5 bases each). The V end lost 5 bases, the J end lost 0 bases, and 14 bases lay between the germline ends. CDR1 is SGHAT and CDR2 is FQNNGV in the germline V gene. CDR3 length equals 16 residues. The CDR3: CASSPLGPGSYNEQFF. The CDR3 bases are TGTGCCAGCAGCCCCCTGGGACCAGGCTCCTACAATGAGCAGTTCTTC.